Below are 14 T cell receptor beta chains sequenced from a single sample in a study of blood T cell repertoires in COVID-19. Assay used: immunoSEQ multiplex PCR; TCRdb lists only in-frame clones, some missing. The sample includes roughly 670,000 clones, approximately 90% of them seen just once. Sequences were obtained from peripheral blood. These TCRs come from a woman younger than 35 with acute or convalescent COVID-19.

This rearrangement joins TRBV7-6 to TRBJ2-3; a weak D match, TRBD1 (6 bases). CDR1 SGHVS and CDR2 FNYEAQ come from the germline V gene. The CDR3 is 14 amino acids. Trimming shortened V by 0 bases and J by 4 bases, and 8 bases separated the two germline ends. CDR3 nucleotides: TGTGCCAGCAGCTTAGCCAGGGGTGCAGATACGCAGTATTTT. Its translation: CASSLARGADTQYF.

V and J are TRBV10-1 and TRBJ1-3; perhaps TRBD1 as D (6 bases). This CDR3 is built from 17 residues. With 4 bases removed from V and 3 bases from J, the gap between germline ends came to 19 bases. CDR1 WNHNN and CDR2 SYGVQD come from the germline V gene (reference sequence). The CDR3 nucleotides read TGCGCCAGCAGTGGGGGGGGGCAGGGGTTTGGTGGAAACACCATATATTTT. It yields the protein CASSGGGQGFGGNTIYF.

This clone was seen once. V usage is TRBV5-4 and J usage is TRBJ1-5; 12 bases fit TRBD1. V lost 4 bases and J lost 2; bases outside the gene matches: 4. Per the germline V gene, CDR1 is SGHNT and CDR2 is YYREEE (reference sequence). The CDR3 runs 16 residues. The CDR3 DNA follows: TGTGCCAGCAGCCGGGGGACAGGGGGCGGCAATCAGCCCCAGCATTTT. This sequence encodes CASSRGTGGGNQPQHF.

The CDR3 DNA sequence: TGTGCCAGCAGCTACGACACGGGAGGCTATGGCTACACCTTC. Protein sequence: CASSYDTGGYGYTF. The chain carries TRBV7-2 and TRBJ1-2; D remains unclear. This CDR3 comprises 14 residues. Germline CDR1 reads SGHTA; CDR2 reads FQGNSA. V dropped 4 bases and J dropped 4 bases, with 13 bases sitting between them.

The rearrangement links TRBV4-3 to TRBJ1-1; no definite D call. V lost 2 bases and J lost 2, with 9 bases in between. The CDR3 spans 14 residues. CDR1 and CDR2 from the germline V gene are LGHNA and YSLEER. CDR3 in DNA: TGCGCCAGCAGCCAACCGGGAGCAAACACTGAAGCTTTCTTT. Translated, it gives CASSQPGANTEAFF.

V and J are TRBV2 and TRBJ1-6; TRBD1 aligns across 7 bases. The CDR3 is 14 residues long. Unmatched junction bases numbered 3, after V lost 4 bases and J lost 6 bases. Germline assignment: CDR1 SNHLY and CDR2 FYNNEI. This CDR3 reads CASSGGQLNSPLHF. In DNA form, the CDR3 reads TGTGCCAGCAGTGGGGGACAGCTTAATTCACCCCTCCACTTT.

V gene TRBV3-1 (or the pseudogene TRBV3-2) combines with J gene TRBJ1-2; D remains unclear. CDR1 LGHDT and CDR2 YNNKEL come from the germline V gene (reference sequence). V dropped 1 base and J dropped 2 bases, with 8 bases sitting between them. The CDR3 extends over 14 amino acids. DNA for the CDR3: TGTGCCAGCAGCCAAGGATGGCTCAACTATGGCTACACCTTC. This gives the protein CASSQGWLNYGYTF.

The chain has TRBV3-1 (or the pseudogene TRBV3-2) and TRBJ2-3; 10 bases are a match to TRBD2. Losses at the gene ends were 4 bases for V and 6 bases for J; bases not matched to a gene: 13. This CDR3 region has 17 residues. Germline-derived CDR1 and CDR2 are LGHDT and YNNKEL (reference sequence). The DNA for the CDR3 is TGTGCCAGCAGCCCCAACGCCCTTAGCGGGGGGAGGGATACGCAGTATTTT. Its protein product is CASSPNALSGGRDTQYF.

V usage is TRBV5-1 and J usage is TRBJ1-2, with D uncertain. CDR3 size: 14 residues. Trimming shortened V by 0 bases and J by 4 bases, and 10 bases separated the two germline ends. In germline, CDR1 is SGHRS, CDR2 YFSETQ. As DNA, the CDR3 is TGCGCCAGCAGCTTGGGGCCGGCGGGCTATGGCTACACCTTC. Translating gives CASSLGPAGYGYTF.

The V and J genes are TRBV2 and TRBJ1-5, with 7 bases aligning to TRBD1. CDR1 SNHLY and CDR2 FYNNEI come from the germline V gene. The length of the CDR3 is 14 residues. Trimming removed 5 bases from V and 5 bases from J; junction bases left unmatched: 6. The CDR3 is CASSTGTADQPQHF. As DNA, the CDR3 is TGTGCCAGCAGTACCGGGACAGCCGATCAGCCCCAGCATTTT.

J is TRBJ2-7 and V is TRBV4-1, with 7 nucleotides matching TRBD1. Trimming at V came to 2 bases and at J to 1 base, leaving 8 bases not matched to a gene. The germline CDR1 and CDR2 sequences are MGHRA and YSYEKL. The CDR3 covers 16 residues. Written as DNA, the CDR3 is TGCGCCAGCAGCCAATTCCGGGACAGTTTTTCCTACGAGCAGTACTTC. It specifies CASSQFRDSFSYEQYF.

This rearrangement joins TRBV14 to TRBJ1-1, with a possible D match to TRBD1 (6 bases). Germline V CDR1 and CDR2: SGHDN, FVKESK. V lost 4 bases and J lost 0, with 18 bases in between. The CDR3 has 17 amino acids. The CDR3 protein is CASSLITGSLMNTEAFF. Written as DNA, the CDR3 is TGTGCCAGCAGCCTCATAACAGGGTCCCTCATGAACACTGAAGCTTTCTTT.

The chain combines TRBV11-2 with TRBJ2-2; 10 bases match TRBD1. The CDR3 totals 16 residues. Germline V gene lookup returns CDR1 SGHAT and CDR2 FQNNGV. The junction had 2 bases not matched to a gene; V was cut back by 1 base and J by 3 bases. The CDR3 DNA follows: TGTGCCAGCAGCTTAGGAGGGACAGGGGACACCGGGGAGCTGTTTTTT. Translating gives CASSLGGTGDTGELFF.

The chain uses TRBV19 and TRBJ1-2; 8 bases are a match to TRBD1. J lost 5 bases, V lost 4 bases, and 3 bases had no gene match. The CDR3 is 13 amino acids. Germline V gene sequence: CDR1 LNHDA, CDR2 SQIVND (reference sequence). CDR3 nucleotide sequence: TGTGCCAGTAGTAGGGGACAGGAGTATGGCTACACCTTC. Translating it yields CASSRGQEYGYTF.